Each of the 25 T cell receptor beta chains below was sequenced from the same sample in a study of CD8 T cells in ankylosing spondylitis. General study points: Ankylosing spondylitis blood appeared to be characterized by a TCR beta motif of eight or nine highly homologous variants.

TCRdb analysed the 5' RACE reads with MiXCR anew, one entry per CDR3 protein. The repertoire holds 470,000 or so distinct CDR3 sequences, with roughly 26% as singletons. For these receptors, no antigen is known. Material: blood, either unsorted or a sorted T cell fraction (not recorded which). These receptors all come from a male donor with ankylosing spondylitis.

The table lists this clonotype with many counts. The genes are TRBV5-1 and TRBJ1-1; D is possibly TRBD1 (6 bases). The CDR3 is 16 amino acids. The V gene's germline CDR1 is SGHRS and CDR2 YFSETQ. Trimming took off 5 bases at V and 0 bases at J, with 17 bases between the two ends. The CDR3 here is CASSKGDRVMNTEAFF. CDR3 bases: TGCGCCAGCAGTAAGGGGGATCGGGTGATGAACACTGAAGCTTTCTTT. Filled out from reference TRBV5-1 and TRBJ1-1, the complete variable domain reads KAGVTQTPRYLIKTRGQQVTLSCSPISGHRSVSWYQQTPGQGLQFLFEYFSETQRNKGNFPGRFSGRQFSNSRSEMNVSTLELGDSALYLCASSKGDRVMNTEAFFGQGTRLTVV.

There are a few counts of this clonotype. CDR3 DNA: TGTGCCAGCAGTTTTATGGACACCGGGGAGCTGTTTTTT. Protein: CASSFMDTGELFF. V gene TRBV12-3 or TRBV12-4 combines with J gene TRBJ2-2, with D hard to call. V was pared by 3 bases and J by 3 bases, with 5 bases between. This CDR3 has 13 residues.

V is TRBV15 and J is TRBJ2-1; 10 positions agree with TRBD2. There are 14 residues in the CDR3. Germline values: CDR1 LNHNV, CDR2 YYDKDF (reference sequence). Unmatched junction bases numbered 4, after V lost 6 bases and J lost 5 bases. The CDR3 loop is CATRPGLANNEQFF. In nucleotides, the CDR3 is TGTGCCACCAGGCCGGGACTAGCGAACAATGAGCAGTTCTTC.

The chain employs TRBV3-1 and TRBJ2-1, with D hard to call. The germline V gene has CDR1 LGHDT and CDR2 YNNKEL (reference sequence). The CDR3 is 11 residues long. V was clipped by 3 bases and J by 10 bases, with 7 bases between them. The CDR3 here is CASSQWWEQFF. CDR3 in DNA: TGTGCCAGCAGCCAGTGGTGGGAGCAGTTCTTC.

This clonotype has more than one count but fewer than ten. The rearrangement joins TRBV5-1 to TRBJ1-1, with 9 bases lining up with TRBD1. The V and J ends lost 2 bases and 5 bases, in that order; junction bases with no gene match: 10. Germline V lookup: CDR1 SGHRS, CDR2 YFSETQ. CDR3 length: 16 amino acids. In DNA, the CDR3 is TGCGCCAGCAGCTTACTACAGGGGGCGCAGGGGACTGAAGCTTTCTTT. Its translation is CASSLLQGAQGTEAFF.

The chain is built from TRBV20-1 and TRBJ2-2; D gene ambiguous. V lost 6 bases to trimming and J lost 4 bases, with 12 bases between them. The CDR3 is made up of 13 amino acids. Germline-derived CDR1 and CDR2 are DFQATT and SNEGSKA (reference sequence). The CDR3 sequence is CSARPRVTGELFF. Here the CDR3 DNA reads TGCAGTGCGAGACCCAGAGTCACCGGGGAGCTGTTTTTT.

This clonotype was observed a handful of times. The rearrangement joins TRBV3-1 to TRBJ1-4; D not resolved. V dropped 2 bases and J dropped 0 bases, with 7 bases sitting between them. CDR1 is LGHDT, CDR2 YNNKEL, per germline (reference sequence). This CDR3 has 15 amino acids. The CDR3 bases are TGTGCCAGCAGCCAACCGACAACAACTAATGAAAAACTGTTTTTT. Translation gives CASSQPTTTNEKLFF.

This rearrangement joins TRBV6-2 or TRBV6-3 to TRBJ1-2; no firm D call. Per the germline V gene, CDR1 is MNHEY and CDR2 is SVGEGT. V lost 2 bases and J 2 bases, leaving 6 bases between the germline ends. This CDR3 contains 13 residues. CDR3 DNA sequence: TGTGCCAGCAGTTACCCAGGAAACTATGGCTACACCTTC. Its translation is CASSYPGNYGYTF.

The V gene is TRBV6-2 or TRBV6-3, the J gene TRBJ2-2; no firm D call. Germline CDR1 reads MNHEY; CDR2 reads SVGEGT. The V and J ends lost 0 bases and 0 bases respectively, with 8 bases between them. This CDR3 is built from 16 residues. The chain's CDR3 is CASSYSAQTNTGELFF. In nucleotides, the CDR3 is TGTGCCAGCAGTTACTCGGCACAAACGAACACCGGGGAGCTGTTTTTT.

The chain combines TRBV9 with TRBJ1-1; D is possibly TRBD1 (6 bases). Germline V gene lookup returns CDR1 SGDLS and CDR2 YYNGEE. This CDR3 is 14 amino acids long. Trimming took 3 bases from V and 3 from J, leaving 12 bases between them. In DNA form, the CDR3 reads TGTGCCAGCAGCGCCGGGGGGGGCGACACTGAAGCTTTCTTT. Encoded protein: CASSAGGGDTEAFF.

This clonotype has ten or more counts. V gene TRBV7-8 combines with J gene TRBJ2-1, with TRBD2 as a possible D gene (5 bases). V was trimmed by 4 bases and J by 4 bases, leaving 11 bases between them. Germline V CDR1 and CDR2: SGHVS, FQNEAQ. The CDR3 covers 14 residues. DNA for the CDR3: TGTGCCAGCAGCTACCTTAGCGTATACAATGAGCAGTTCTTC. Translated, it gives CASSYLSVYNEQFF.

This clonotype was recorded a few times. This chain connects TRBV9 to TRBJ2-3; the D gene is possibly TRBD1 (5 bases). This CDR3 is built from 12 residues. Between the trimmed V and J ends, which lost 7 bases and 7 bases, there was a span of 13 bases. Germline V gives CDR1 SGDLS, CDR2 YYNGEE. CDR3 nucleotides: TGTGCCAGCGGACCCCGGACAAATACGCAGTATTTT. Translated: CASGPRTNTQYF.

This chain connects TRBV3-1 to TRBJ2-7, with D hard to call. Germline lookup yields CDR1 LGHDT and CDR2 YNNKEL (reference sequence). The ends were cut back, 4 bases at V and 5 bases at J, with 15 bases in the middle. The length of the CDR3 is 14 residues. The chain's CDR3 is CASSPRTAQHEQYF. CDR3 bases: TGTGCCAGCAGCCCTCGGACCGCGCAGCACGAGCAGTACTTC.

This clonotype has a count of ten or more. This chain connects TRBV12-3 or TRBV12-4 to TRBJ1-4; 8 nucleotides line up with TRBD1. V gave up 6 bases and J gave up 8 bases; unmatched junction bases: 5. The CDR3 is 13 amino acids. The CDR3 nucleotides read TGTGCCAGCAGGACAGGGGTAAACGAAAAACTGTTTTTT. This encodes CASRTGVNEKLFF.

This sequence joins TRBV20-1 and TRBJ2-5; the D gene is possibly TRBD1 (6 bases). This CDR3 spans 13 amino acids. V lost 3 bases, J lost 1 base, and 9 bases lay in between. Germline V lookup: CDR1 DFQATT, CDR2 SNEGSKA (reference sequence). CDR3 region: CSASMDSQETQYF. The DNA for the CDR3 is TGCAGTGCTAGTATGGACAGCCAAGAGACCCAGTACTTC.

In this sample, this clonotype turned up a few times. The rearrangement links TRBV7-9 to TRBJ2-1; no clear D. V was pared by 6 bases and J by 7 bases, with 10 bases between. Germline CDR1 reads SEHNR; CDR2 reads FQNEAQ (reference sequence). The CDR3 is 12 residues long. CDR3 region: CASSTPWNEQFF. The CDR3, as DNA: TGTGCCAGCAGTACCCCGTGGAATGAGCAGTTCTTC. The variable domain in full, completed from reference TRBV7-9 and TRBJ2-1, reads DTGVSQNPRHKITKRGQNVTFRCDPISEHNRLYWYRQTLGQGPEFLTYFQNEAQLEKSRLLSDRFSAERPKGSFSTLEIQRTEQGDSAMYLCASSTPWNEQFFGPGTRLTVL.

The chain combines TRBV30 with TRBJ2-7; 10 positions agree with TRBD1. This CDR3 spans 14 amino acids. J gave up 5 bases and V 2 bases, and 6 bases lay outside the gene matches. CDR1 is GTSNPN, CDR2 SVGIG, per germline (reference sequence). The CDR3 is CAWSPDRGRNEQYF. The CDR3 region has the DNA TGTGCCTGGAGTCCGGACAGGGGGAGGAACGAGCAGTACTTC.

The genes are TRBV27 and TRBJ1-5; tentatively, D is TRBD1 (5 bases). This CDR3 contains 14 residues. V was shortened by 4 bases and J by 7 bases, with 14 bases between the two germline ends. CDR1 and CDR2 from the germline V gene are MNHEY and SMNVEV (reference sequence). CDR3 sequence reads: CASSSSTGGQPQHF. CDR3 coding DNA: TGTGCCAGCAGTTCCTCAACAGGAGGGCAGCCCCAGCATTTT.

This clonotype was recorded a few times. The rearrangement uses TRBV5-5 and TRBJ2-7; D tentatively fits TRBD1 or TRBD2 (5 bases each). Per the germline V gene, CDR1 is SGHKS and CDR2 is YYEKEE (reference sequence). V was cut by 4 bases and J by 2 bases, with 10 bases left in between. This CDR3 contains 13 residues. The CDR3 region has the DNA TGTGCCAGCAGCCCGGGACCAGCCTACGAGCAGTACGTC. Amino acid sequence: CASSPGPAYEQYV.

This clonotype was counted a few times. CDR3 amino acids: CSAGPGLARNEQFF. CDR3 nucleotides: TGCAGTGCGGGACCGGGACTAGCGAGAAATGAGCAGTTCTTC. The rearrangement links TRBV20-1 to TRBJ2-1; 10 nucleotides line up with TRBD2. The ends lost 6 bases at V and 7 bases at J; junction bases unmatched: 9. This CDR3 region has 14 residues. Germline loops: CDR1 DFQATT, CDR2 SNEGSKA (reference sequence).

CDR3 sequence: CSAKSTRDNSPLHF. DNA for the CDR3: TGCAGTGCCAAATCAACGCGGGATAATTCACCCCTCCACTTT. This chain joins TRBV20-1 and TRBJ1-6; no clear D gene. Germline V gives CDR1 DFQATT, CDR2 SNEGSKA (reference sequence). V lost 6 bases, J lost 5 bases, and 14 bases lay in between. This CDR3 comprises 14 residues.

This clonotype was detected ten times or more. The chain recombines TRBV10-3 with TRBJ2-7; D uncertain. The CDR3 totals 15 residues. V was trimmed by 3 bases and J by 0 bases, leaving 12 bases between them. Germline V gene sequence: CDR1 ENHRY, CDR2 SYGVKD. The CDR3 here is CAISDIGSYSYEQYF. CDR3 bases: TGTGCCATCAGTGATATAGGGTCCTACTCCTACGAGCAGTACTTC.

The V gene is TRBV12-5, the J gene TRBJ1-4; TRBD1 aligns across 7 bases. The CDR3 has 17 amino acids. The germline V gene encodes CDR1 LGHNT and CDR2 FRNRAP. Trimming removed 5 bases from V and 4 bases from J; junction bases left unmatched: 13. The DNA for the CDR3 is TGTGCTAGTGGTAGGGGACAGTTAGGATTCGGTAATGAAAAACTGTTTTTT. Its translation: CASGRGQLGFGNEKLFF.

The V call is TRBV11-2, the J call TRBJ1-1; 7 nucleotides align to TRBD1. The V gene end was trimmed by 4 bases and the J gene end by 5 bases; junction bases not matched to a gene: 7. The CDR3 runs 14 residues. From germline, CDR1 is SGHAT and CDR2 FQNNGV. The CDR3 DNA is TGTGCCAGCAGCTCGACGGGACAGATGACTGAAGCTTTCTTT. As protein: CASSSTGQMTEAFF.

The chain is built from TRBV11-2 and TRBJ2-3; D not resolved. This CDR3 comprises 14 residues. The V end was cut by 1 base, the J end by 6 bases, with 11 bases between. Germline CDR1 is SGHAT and CDR2 is FQNNGV. CDR3 DNA: TGTGCCAGCAGCTTAGTGGGGAATTCGGATACGCAGTATTTT. This sequence encodes CASSLVGNSDTQYF.